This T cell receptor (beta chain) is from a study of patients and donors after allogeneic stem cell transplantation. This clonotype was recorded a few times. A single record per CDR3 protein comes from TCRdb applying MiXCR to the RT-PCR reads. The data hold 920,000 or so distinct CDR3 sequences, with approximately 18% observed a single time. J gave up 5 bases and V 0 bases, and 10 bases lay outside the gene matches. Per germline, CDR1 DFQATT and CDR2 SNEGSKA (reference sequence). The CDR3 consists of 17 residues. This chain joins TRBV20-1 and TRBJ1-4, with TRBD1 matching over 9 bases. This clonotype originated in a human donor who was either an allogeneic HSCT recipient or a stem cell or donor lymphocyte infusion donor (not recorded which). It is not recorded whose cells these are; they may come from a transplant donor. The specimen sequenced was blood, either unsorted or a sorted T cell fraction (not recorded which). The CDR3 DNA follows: TGCAGTGCTAGAGATTCCTACACCGGGACAGGGAATGAAAAACTGTTTTTT. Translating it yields CSARDSYTGTGNEKLFF.